The rows below give T cell receptor beta chains drawn from one sample of a study of T cell changes during pregnancy in multiple sclerosis. Sequenced by immunoSEQ multiplex PCR; TCRdb stores in-frame clones only, minus some. This sample has tens of thousands of clones, with approximately 90% found just once. The sample here was peripheral blood, taken in the first trimester of pregnancy. These receptors originate from a female donor in good health, enrolled as a control in a pregnancy study. The CDR3 runs from the conserved cysteine through the conserved F or W. The D gene is left open where the match is weak. Clone size is stated in some rows and not others, as once, few, many or a class when expanded.

j_call v_call clone_size d_call cdr3_aa cdr3_nt
TRBJ1-2 TRBV7-9 few NA CASSPGWLYGYTF TGTGCCAGCAGCCCAGGGTGGCTCTATGGCTACACCTTC
TRBJ2-2 TRBV29-1 few TRBD1 CSVGQGAGELFF TGCAGCGTTGGACAGGGTGCCGGGGAGCTGTTTTTT
TRBJ2-5 TRBV5-1 NA NA CASSLAGSTMQETQYF TGCGCCAGCAGCTTGGCGGGGTCCACAATGCAAGAGACCCAGTACTTC
TRBJ2-1 TRBV9 NA NA CASSVISPSNEQFF TGTGCCAGCAGCGTAATTAGCCCTAGCAATGAGCAGTTCTTC
TRBJ2-7 TRBV19 NA NA CASSIRRVGPYEQYF TGTGCCAGTAGTATCCGCAGGGTTGGGCCCTACGAGCAGTACTTC
TRBJ2-3 TRBV4-1 NA TRBD1 CASSLRTGPDTQYF TGCGCCAGCAGCCTACGGACAGGTCCCGATACGCAGTATTTT
TRBJ2-5 TRBV7-6 NA TRBD2 CASSLALAGGPPQETQYF TGTGCCAGCAGCTTAGCCCTAGCGGGAGGGCCGCCCCAAGAGACCCAGTACTTC
TRBJ1-4 TRBV29-1 NA NA CSVVLARTTNEKLFF TGCAGCGTTGTCCTGGCACGAACAACTAATGAAAAACTGTTTTTT
TRBJ2-7 TRBV4-1 NA TRBD2 CASSQESGRYEQYF TGCGCCAGCAGCCAAGAGAGCGGGAGATACGAGCAGTACTTC
TRBJ1-1 TRBV6-6 NA NA CASTLPGGGTEAFF TGTGCCAGCACCCTACCGGGGGGGGGCACTGAAGCTTTCTTT
TRBJ2-6 TRBV18 NA TRBD1 CASSPLPQGDNSGANVLTF TGTGCCAGCTCACCACTGCCACAGGGGGATAACTCTGGGGCCAACGTCCTGACTTTC
TRBJ2-2 TRBV19 many NA CASSPSSFDTGELFF TGTGCCAGTAGCCCTTCGTCGTTCGACACCGGGGAGCTGTTTTTT
TRBJ1-1 TRBV2 NA TRBD1 CASSEAGGDRGTEAFF TGTGCCAGCAGTGAAGCGGGAGGGGACAGGGGGACTGAAGCTTTCTTT
TRBJ2-7 TRBV6-6 NA NA CASSLFYEQYF TGTGCCAGCAGTCTTTTCTACGAGCAGTACTTC
TRBJ2-1 TRBV19 NA NA CASSRGGSSYNEQFF TGTGCCAGTAGTAGGGGTGGGAGCTCCTACAATGAGCAGTTCTTC
TRBJ2-2 TRBV18 NA TRBD1 CASSPGDRRELFF TGTGCCAGCTCACCGGGGGACAGGAGGGAGCTGTTTTTT
TRBJ2-3 TRBV7-2 NA TRBD2 CASSLESVLAGGPDTQYF TGTGCCAGCAGCTTAGAGTCGGTGCTAGCGGGAGGGCCAGATACGCAGTATTTT
TRBJ2-1 TRBV6-5 once NA CASSSRGLRFGDEQFF TGTGCCAGCAGTTCCAGGGGTCTTAGGTTCGGGGATGAGCAGTTCTTC
TRBJ2-1 TRBV15 NA NA CATRGPRTASSYNEQFF TGTGCCACCAGAGGGCCCCGGACTGCTAGCTCCTACAATGAGCAGTTCTTC
TRBJ2-6 TRBV19 NA NA CASSPHRVTGANVLTF TGTGCCAGTAGTCCCCACAGGGTAACCGGGGCCAACGTCCTGACTTTC
TRBJ2-1 TRBV5-5 NA TRBD1 CASSLDGRGWDNEQFF TGTGCCAGCAGCTTGGATGGCAGGGGGTGGGACAATGAGCAGTTCTTC
TRBJ2-6 TRBV27 NA NA CASSFVGALARGANVLTF TGTGCCAGCTCGTTTGTTGGAGCCCTAGCTCGTGGGGCCAACGTCCTGACTTTC
TRBJ1-2 TRBV7-9 NA TRBD1 CASSATGVDGYTF TGTGCCAGCAGCGCCACAGGGGTGGATGGCTACACCTTC
TRBJ2-3 TRBV7-9 NA TRBD2 CASSPVAGGFTDTQYF TGTGCCAGCAGCCCTGTTGCGGGGGGATTCACAGATACGCAGTATTTT
TRBJ2-7 TRBV21-1 NA NA CASSKGRYSTYEQYF TGTGCCAGCAGCAAGGGGAGATATTCTACCTACGAGCAGTACTTC
TRBJ2-6 TRBV9 NA NA CASSGAETGRSASGANVLTF TGTGCCAGCAGCGGCGCCGAAACGGGGAGATCGGCCTCTGGGGCCAACGTCCTGACTTTC
TRBJ2-7 TRBV7-2 NA NA CASSSPYEQYF TGTGCCAGCAGTAGTCCCTACGAGCAGTACTTC
TRBJ2-7 TRBV13 NA TRBD2 CASSYSGRPSYEQYF TGTGCCAGCAGCTATAGCGGGAGGCCATCCTACGAGCAGTACTTC
TRBJ2-2 TRBV28 NA NA CASNHATRVGELFF TGTGCCAGCAATCACGCCACCCGGGTCGGGGAGCTGTTTTTT
TRBJ2-2 TRBV4-2 NA TRBD2 CASSHPGSGSPPNTGELFF TGTGCCAGCAGCCACCCAGGGAGCGGGAGCCCTCCGAACACCGGGGAGCTGTTTTTT
TRBJ1-1 TRBV15 once NA CATSRDRGQNTEAFF TGTGCCACCAGCAGAGATCGAGGACAGAACACTGAAGCTTTCTTT
TRBJ1-2 TRBV7-9 NA NA CASSLGRGSRGNYGYTF TGTGCCAGCAGCTTAGGCAGGGGCAGTAGAGGGAACTATGGCTACACCTTC
TRBJ2-1 TRBV6-5 once NA CASSPRDNYNEQFF TGTGCCAGCAGTCCCCGGGACAACTACAATGAGCAGTTCTTC
TRBJ1-1 TRBV11-3 NA NA CASSLGPGMNTEAFF TGTGCCAGCAGCTTAGGGCCGGGAATGAACACTGAAGCTTTCTTT
TRBJ1-4 TRBV15 once NA CATSRGGVAGEKLFF TGTGCCACCAGCAGAGGCGGGGTGGCAGGGGAAAAACTGTTTTTT
TRBJ2-5 TRBV7-6 NA TRBD1 CASSPGQGYQETQYF TGTGCCAGCAGCCCTGGACAGGGGTACCAAGAGACCCAGTACTTC
TRBJ2-7 TRBV12-5 NA TRBD2 CASGLARPGGNEQYF TGTGCTAGTGGTTTGGCCCGACCGGGAGGCAACGAGCAGTACTTC
TRBJ2-7 TRBV6-1 NA TRBD1 CASSEEGPFRDRVSYEQYF TGTGCCAGCAGTGAAGAAGGACCTTTCCGGGACAGGGTCTCCTACGAGCAGTACTTC
TRBJ2-1 TRBV5-1 NA NA CASSLASSGYNEQFF TGCGCCAGCAGCTTGGCTTCGAGTGGTTACAATGAGCAGTTCTTC
TRBJ2-5 TRBV28 NA TRBD2 CASSLWEDGLAGGETQYF TGTGCCAGCAGTTTATGGGAGGACGGGCTAGCGGGAGGGGAGACCCAGTACTTC
TRBJ2-1 TRBV5-6 NA NA CASSLAGGEQFF TGTGCCAGCAGCTTGGCCGGAGGTGAGCAGTTCTTC
TRBJ2-7 TRBV2 NA NA CASRDTPYEQYF TGTGCCAGCAGGGACACCCCCTACGAGCAGTACTTC
TRBJ2-5 TRBV5-4 NA TRBD2 CASSRDYDPTQYF TGTGCCAGCAGCCGGGACTATGACCCGACCCAGTACTTC
TRBJ2-1 TRBV6-4 NA NA CASSDDGTVNEQFF TGTGCCAGCAGTGACGATGGGACTGTCAATGAGCAGTTCTTC
TRBJ2-2 TRBV27 NA NA CASSFIANTGELFF TGTGCCAGCAGTTTTATTGCGAACACCGGGGAGCTGTTTTTT
TRBJ1-4 TRBV7-6 NA NA CASSLAGQWEANEKLFF TGTGCCAGCAGCTTAGCTGGCCAGTGGGAGGCTAATGAAAAACTGTTTTTT
TRBJ1-5 TRBV30 NA NA CAWSGGGDQPQHF TGTGCCTGGTCCGGGGGAGGGGATCAGCCCCAGCATTTT
TRBJ2-1 TRBV5-4 once TRBD2 CASSLRGGGSYNEQFF TGTGCCAGCAGCTTGCGGGGGGGCGGCTCCTACAATGAGCAGTTCTTC
TRBJ2-1 TRBV5-1 NA TRBD1 CASSSPGQGSNEQFF TGCGCCAGCAGCTCCCCTGGACAGGGGAGTAATGAGCAGTTCTTC
TRBJ1-4 TRBV7-9 once NA CASSPIRGRDEKLFF TGTGCCAGCAGCCCAATCAGGGGCAGGGATGAAAAACTGTTTTTT
TRBJ1-1 TRBV19 NA NA CASSGAWLNTEAFF TGTGCCAGTTCAGGGGCGTGGCTGAACACTGAAGCTTTCTTT
TRBJ2-7 TRBV7-3 NA NA CASSLGGADEQYF TGTGCCAGCAGCTTGGGGGGGGCCGACGAGCAGTACTTC
TRBJ2-7 TRBV5-5 NA TRBD1 CASNPGPGGYEQYF TGTGCCAGCAACCCAGGACCAGGGGGATACGAGCAGTACTTC
TRBJ1-1 TRBV18 NA TRBD1 CASSPRDRLAEAFF TGTGCCAGCTCACCGCGGGACAGGTTGGCTGAAGCTTTCTTT
TRBJ1-1 TRBV10-3 NA NA CAIRNGRTARDTEAFF TGTGCCATCAGAAACGGGAGGACCGCCCGTGACACTGAAGCTTTCTTT
TRBJ2-7 TRBV30 NA TRBD2 CAWSVAGEQYF TGTGCCTGGAGTGTAGCGGGGGAGCAGTACTTC